What follows is one T cell receptor (beta chain) and its context. This sample was included in a study of CD8+ T cells in alopecia areata. RNA was extracted and reverse transcribed into cDNA as the sequencing template. Assay: immunoSEQ multiplex PCR; the TCRdb copy retains only in-frame clones and omits some. This table holds 220,000 or so clones, around 62% found once. This CDR3 has 13 residues. Deletions cut 6 bases from V and 1 base from J, with 9 bases between. Germline values: CDR1 MNHNS, CDR2 SASEGT. The sequence was collected from a human donor with alopecia areata. J is TRBJ1-1 and V is TRBV6-1, with a tentative D call TRBD1 (5 bases). The sample consisted of CD4+ T cells sorted from blood, taken at week 0. The CDR3: CASSHTGNTEAFF. The CDR3 coding sequence is TGTGCCAGCAGCCATACAGGGAACACTGAAGCTTTCTTT.